The 26 T cell receptor beta chains below come from one sample, sequenced in a study of blood T cell repertoires in COVID-19 (dated by TCRdb to about 2020). Libraries were constructed by the immunoSEQ multiplex PCR assay. TCRdb re-hosts the immuneACCESS table, in-frame sequences only. Its copies lack some clones; in the studies checked, an unresolved V gene accounts for under half of them, and the cause for the rest is not known. The sample includes 280,000 or so clones, with around 88% observed a single time. Clones ranked in the top ten supply over 6% of the sample. Sequencing was performed on peripheral blood. The receptor source for this set is a woman in her twenties or thirties who had recovered from COVID-19.

V and J are TRBV27 and TRBJ2-7; D might be TRBD2 (7 bases). Looked up from germline, CDR1 is MNHEY and CDR2 is SMNVEV (reference sequence). The CDR3 length is 15 residues. V lost 0 bases and J 2 bases, leaving 11 bases between the germline ends. The CDR3 nucleotides read TGTGCCAGCAGTTTATCCGGGGGGCTAACCTACGAGCAGTACTTC. This gives the protein CASSLSGGLTYEQYF.

The chain couples TRBV4-2 to TRBJ1-3, with 7 bases identical to TRBD1. Looked up from germline, CDR1 is LGHNA and CDR2 is YNFKEQ. The CDR3 is 14 residues long. Trimming removed 0 bases from V and 8 bases from J; junction bases left unmatched: 4. The CDR3 is CASSQERQGDTIYF. The CDR3 nucleotides are TGTGCCAGCAGCCAAGAACGACAGGGAGACACCATATATTTT.

V and J are TRBV28 and TRBJ1-2; TRBD1 aligns across 7 bases. This CDR3 spans 15 amino acids. Trimming cost V 5 bases and J 5 bases; bases outside gene matches: 11. Germline lookup yields CDR1 MDHEN and CDR2 SYDVKM. The CDR3, as DNA: TGTGCCAGCAGTCCCCTAGGGACAGTGGTATATGGCTACACCTTC. Amino acid sequence: CASSPLGTVVYGYTF.

The chain couples TRBV5-8 to TRBJ1-1, with no clear D. The germline V gene has CDR1 SGHTS and CDR2 YDEGEE. The CDR3 contains 14 residues. The germline V and J ends were trimmed by 0 bases and 7 bases, with 13 bases remaining between them. Here the CDR3 DNA reads TGTGCCAGCAGCTTGGGTGGGGAGAGGGATGAAGCTTTCTTT. As protein: CASSLGGERDEAFF.

J is TRBJ2-5 and V is TRBV28, with D maybe TRBD1 (5 bases). The CDR3 is 13 amino acids. The germline gives CDR1 MDHEN, CDR2 SYDVKM. V lost 7 bases and J lost 1, with 10 bases in between. CDR3 nucleotides: TGTGCCAGCACTCACAGGATCCAAGAGACCCAGTACTTC. Translating it yields CASTHRIQETQYF.

This clone occurred a few times. V usage is TRBV7-6 and J usage is TRBJ2-3, with a tentative D call TRBD2 (7 bases). The CDR3 extends over 15 amino acids. Trimming took 6 bases from V and 2 from J, leaving 15 bases between them. Germline CDR1 SGHVS, CDR2 FNYEAQ. The CDR3 sequence is CASRLGGGDTDTQYF. The CDR3 DNA reads as TGTGCCAGCAGGCTAGGGGGGGGCGACACAGATACGCAGTATTTT.

The chain has TRBV7-2 and TRBJ2-7; 7 bases agree with TRBD1. V was clipped by 6 bases and J by 1 base; unmatched bases: 9. This CDR3 has 15 residues. Looked up from germline, CDR1 is SGHTA and CDR2 is FQGNSA. CDR3 sequence reads: CASRTGTAKSYEQYF. The CDR3 coding sequence is TGTGCCAGCAGGACCGGGACAGCTAAATCCTACGAGCAGTACTTC.

The chain combines TRBV9 with TRBJ2-6, with TRBD1 identical over 7 bases. Germline V gene data show CDR1 as SGDLS and CDR2 as YYNGEE. The CDR3 spans 17 residues. Trimming took 7 bases from V and 0 from J; bases not matched to a gene: 10. CDR3: CASGRGGWTSGANVLTF. CDR3 nucleotide sequence: TGTGCCAGCGGACGAGGGGGCTGGACCTCTGGGGCCAACGTCCTGACTTTC. Full variable domain (rest looked up from reference TRBV9 and TRBJ2-6): DSGVTQTPKHLITATGQRVTLRCSPRSGDLSVYWYQQSLDQGLQFLIQYYNGEERAKGNILERFSAQQFPDLHSELNLSSLELGDSALYFCASGRGGWTSGANVLTFGAGSRLTVL.

The gene calls are TRBV6-5 and TRBJ1-1; the D gene is possibly TRBD1 (6 bases). The germline V and J ends were trimmed by 6 bases and 3 bases, with 11 bases remaining between them. Per the germline V gene, CDR1 is MNHEY and CDR2 is SVGAGI. The CDR3 sequence is 13 residues long. This CDR3 is CASRAGTHTEAFF. The CDR3 nucleotides read TGTGCCAGCAGGGCCGGGACACACACTGAAGCTTTCTTT.

V gene TRBV13 combines with J gene TRBJ1-4; 7 nucleotides align to TRBD1. There are 14 residues in the CDR3. V lost 7 bases to trimming and J lost 8 bases; unmatched junction nucleotides: 10. Germline-derived CDR1 and CDR2 are PRHDT and FYEKMQ (reference sequence). Here the CDR3 DNA reads TGTGCCAGCACCCAGACAGGGCACCCGGAAAAACTGTTTTTT. Protein sequence: CASTQTGHPEKLFF. Drawing the rest from reference TRBV13 and TRBJ1-4, the complete variable domain is AAGVIQSPRHLIKEKRETATLKCYPIPRHDTVYWYQQGPGQDPQFLISFYEKMQSDKGSIPDRFSAQQFSDYHSELNMSSLELGDSALYFCASTQTGHPEKLFFGSGTQLSVL.

As for this clone: The conserved phenylalanine or tryptophan normally closing the CDR3 is absent here, so this likely arose from a read error. Because the CDR3's place on the DNA is in doubt, the DNA is left out and the CDR3 is given as listed by TCRdb. The chain has TRBV11-3 and TRBJ1-1. The germline CDR1 and CDR2 sequences are SGHNT and YENEEA. The CDR3 is 9 amino acids in total, end residues counted. This CDR3 is CASGLSRRA.

This chain connects TRBV7-8 to TRBJ1-1, with TRBD1 matching 8 bases. V lost 3 bases and J lost 3; bases outside the gene matches: 3. Germline values: CDR1 SGHVS, CDR2 FQNEAQ. The CDR3 has 14 residues. As DNA, the CDR3 is TGTGCCAGCAGCTTCAGGGGGCGAGACACTGAAGCTTTCTTT. This encodes CASSFRGRDTEAFF. Together with reference TRBV7-8 and TRBJ1-1, the CDR3 gives the full variable domain: GAGVSQSPRYKVAKRGQDVALRCDPISGHVSLFWYQQALGQGPEFLTYFQNEAQLDKSGLPSDRFFAERPEGSVSTLKIQRTQQEDSAVYLCASSFRGRDTEAFFGQGTRLTVV.

In its sample, this clone was seen once. The V and J genes are TRBV7-2 and TRBJ2-4; D possibly corresponds to TRBD1 (6 bases). Trimming took 1 base from V and 7 from J, leaving 14 bases between them. This CDR3 has 15 residues. Per the germline V gene, CDR1 is SGHTA and CDR2 is FQGNSA. CDR3 sequence: CASSLGGPGTNIQYF. CDR3 DNA: TGTGCCAGCAGCTTAGGGGGGCCAGGGACGAACATTCAGTACTTC.

The sample holds one count of this clone. V is TRBV27 and J is TRBJ2-7, with 11 bases lining up with TRBD2. J gave up 2 bases and V 4 bases, and 7 bases lay outside the gene matches. The CDR3 runs 16 residues. Germline V gene data show CDR1 as MNHEY and CDR2 as SMNVEV (reference sequence). The CDR3 DNA follows: TGTGCCAGCAGTTCGATCGGGACTAGCGGAGCCTACGAGCAGTACTTC. Translating gives CASSSIGTSGAYEQYF.

This clone was detected a few times. V and J are TRBV18 and TRBJ2-7, with 7 bases lining up with TRBD2. CDR3 length equals 12 residues. With V trimmed by 10 bases and J by 5 bases, 8 bases remained unmatched. CDR1 and CDR2 (germline): KGHSH, LQKENI. CDR3 in DNA: TGTGCCACCGGGGGGAATAGAAACGAGCAGTACTTC. This translates into CATGGNRNEQYF.

This rearrangement joins TRBV5-1 to TRBJ2-1, with a tentative D call TRBD1 (6 bases). The V gene lost 1 base and the J gene lost 5 bases, with 10 bases spanning the gap. Germline assignment: CDR1 SGHRS and CDR2 YFSETQ. The length of the CDR3 is 14 residues. In DNA, the CDR3 is TGCGCCAGCAGCTTGACCCCAGGGGACAATGAGCAGTTCTTC. It yields the protein CASSLTPGDNEQFF. Based on the CDR3 plus reference TRBV5-1 and TRBJ2-1, the full variable domain is KAGVTQTPRYLIKTRGQQVTLSCSPISGHRSVSWYQQTPGQGLQFLFEYFSETQRNKGNFPGRFSGRQFSNSRSEMNVSTLELGDSALYLCASSLTPGDNEQFFGPGTRLTVL.

V usage is TRBV7-2 and J usage is TRBJ1-1; 9 nucleotides agree with TRBD1. Germline V gives CDR1 SGHTA, CDR2 FQGNSA. This CDR3 has 17 residues. V lost 3 bases and J lost 1; bases outside the gene matches: 9. The CDR3 coding sequence is TGTGCCAGCAGCTTGCATACAGGGGGCTTCGAGAACACTGAAGCTTTCTTT. Its translation: CASSLHTGGFENTEAFF.

This clone was counted between two and nine times. This chain links TRBV18 with TRBJ2-1; 8 positions match TRBD1. CDR1 KGHSH and CDR2 LQKENI come from the germline V gene. Trimming cost V 3 bases and J 3 bases; bases outside gene matches: 4. The CDR3 runs 15 residues. CDR3 in amino acids: CASSPGQVGYNEQFF. The CDR3 DNA reads TGTGCCAGCTCACCGGGACAGGTCGGCTACAATGAGCAGTTCTTC.

The chain links TRBV5-1 to TRBJ1-1; D is perhaps TRBD1 (5 bases). Trimming shortened V by 4 bases and J by 0 bases, and 16 bases separated the two germline ends. Germline V CDR1 and CDR2: SGHRS, YFSETQ. The CDR3 sequence is 16 residues long. CDR3 in DNA: TGCGCCAGCAGCACCGACCCGACAGACTTGAACACTGAAGCTTTCTTT. Translating gives CASSTDPTDLNTEAFF.

The chain has TRBV5-4 and TRBJ1-4; D might be TRBD1 (5 bases). The CDR3 contains 16 residues. Germline V CDR1 and CDR2: SGHNT, YYREEE (reference sequence). The V gene lost 3 bases and the J gene lost 1 base, with 13 bases spanning the gap. The DNA for the CDR3 is TGTGCCAGCAGCTCGGGTGGGGGGGGAACTAATGAAAAACTGTTTTTT. This translates into CASSSGGGGTNEKLFF.

The chain combines TRBV18 with TRBJ1-1; D call uncertain. This CDR3 comprises 15 residues. The germline V gene has CDR1 KGHSH and CDR2 LQKENI. V lost 4 bases, J lost 1 base, and 13 bases lay in between. The CDR3 here is CASSLGGISNTEAFF. The CDR3 bases are TGTGCCAGCTCACTCGGAGGGATCTCGAACACTGAAGCTTTCTTT.

V gene TRBV19 combines with J gene TRBJ1-5; D call uncertain. The CDR3 has 12 residues. CDR1 and CDR2 (germline): LNHDA, SQIVND (reference sequence). V was cut by 4 bases and J by 5 bases, with 6 bases left in between. CDR3 region: CASSTEYQPQHF. The CDR3 DNA reads as TGTGCCAGTAGTACTGAGTATCAGCCCCAGCATTTT.

V is TRBV6-2 or TRBV6-3 and J is TRBJ1-4; D may be TRBD1 (6 bases). Trimming took off 5 bases at V and 4 bases at J, with 14 bases between the two ends. The CDR3 spans 15 residues. Germline V gene lookup returns CDR1 MNHEY and CDR2 SVGEGT. DNA of the CDR3: TGTGCCAGCAGTAGCGGGGGACACGGTAATGAAAAACTGTTTTTT. Residues: CASSSGGHGNEKLFF.

The chain is built from TRBV30 and TRBJ2-7; perhaps TRBD2 as D (5 bases). CDR1 GTSNPN and CDR2 SVGIG come from the germline V gene (reference sequence). V was trimmed by 2 bases and J by 4 bases, leaving 9 bases between them. The CDR3 consists of 12 residues. The CDR3 reads CAWSRGYYEQYF. The DNA for the CDR3 is TGTGCCTGGAGTCGGGGATATTACGAGCAGTACTTC.

The V and J genes are TRBV2 and TRBJ2-5, with 12 bases aligning to TRBD2. The CDR3 spans 15 residues. V lost 1 base to trimming and J lost 3 bases; unmatched junction nucleotides: 0. Germline V gene data show CDR1 as SNHLY and CDR2 as FYNNEI. CDR3 loop: CASSEGLAGEETQYF. CDR3 in DNA: TGTGCCAGCAGTGAAGGACTAGCGGGGGAAGAGACCCAGTACTTC.

This clone was seen once. The chain uses TRBV6-1 and TRBJ1-1, with 7 bases identical to TRBD1. This CDR3 has 14 residues. The V gene end was trimmed by 1 base and the J gene end by 4 bases; junction bases not matched to a gene: 3. CDR1 is MNHNS, CDR2 SASEGT, per germline. The CDR3 DNA follows: TGTGCCAGCAGTGAAGGAACAGGGGCCACTGAAGCTTTCTTT. It yields the protein CASSEGTGATEAFF.